The present TCR beta chain was sequenced within a study of radiation and T cells in renal cell carcinoma. The assay was immunoSEQ multiplex PCR, and TCRdb's table has in-frame clones only and misses some. The top ten clones hold around 4% of a sample with around 140,000 clones, roughly 90% of them seen once. Time point described: baseline pretreatment blood. Treatment indicated: 15 Gy SBRT to primary tumor, nephrectomy 4 weeks later. V was clipped by 6 bases and J by 2 bases, with 11 bases between them. The CDR3 covers 13 residues. Germline loops: CDR1 SQVTM, CDR2 ANQGSEA. V and J are TRBV29-1 and TRBJ2-1, with D hard to call. Here the sequenced sample was blood, taken from a patient whose treatment included radiotherapy and nephrectomy. The source is a woman aged 70-85 years with renal cell carcinoma. CDR3 DNA: TGCAGCGTAGGGCTCGGAGCCTACAATGAGCAGTTCTTC. Translating it yields CSVGLGAYNEQFF.